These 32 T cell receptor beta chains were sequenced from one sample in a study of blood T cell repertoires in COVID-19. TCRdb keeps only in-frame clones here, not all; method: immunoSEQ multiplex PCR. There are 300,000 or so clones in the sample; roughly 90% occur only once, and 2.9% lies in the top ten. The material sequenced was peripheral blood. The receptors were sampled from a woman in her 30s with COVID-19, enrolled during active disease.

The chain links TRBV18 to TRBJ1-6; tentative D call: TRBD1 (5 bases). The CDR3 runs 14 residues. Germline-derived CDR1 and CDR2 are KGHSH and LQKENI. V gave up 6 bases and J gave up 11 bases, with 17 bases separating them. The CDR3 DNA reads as TGTGCCAGCTCCCCAATCGTGACAGAGGCACCCCTCCACTTT. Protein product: CASSPIVTEAPLHF. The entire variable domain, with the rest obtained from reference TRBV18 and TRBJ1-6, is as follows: NAGVMQNPRHLVRRRGQEARLRCSPMKGHSHVYWYRQLPEEGLKFMVYLQKENIIDESGMPKERFSAEFPKEGPSILRIQQVVRGDSAAYFCASSPIVTEAPLHFGNGTRLTVT.

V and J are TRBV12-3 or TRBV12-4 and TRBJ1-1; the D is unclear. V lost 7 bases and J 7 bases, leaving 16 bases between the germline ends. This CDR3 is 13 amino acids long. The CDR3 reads CASTSRKALEAFF. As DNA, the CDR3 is TGTGCCAGCACCTCGCGGAAGGCCCTTGAAGCTTTCTTT.

For the CDR3, the DNA is TGTGCCAGCACCCCGTTAGGGGGCGGCTACACCTTC. Protein: CASTPLGGGYTF. The chain carries TRBV12-3 or TRBV12-4 and TRBJ1-2; 7 bases line up with TRBD1. Unmatched junction bases numbered 7, after V lost 7 bases and J lost 8 bases. The CDR3 totals 12 residues.

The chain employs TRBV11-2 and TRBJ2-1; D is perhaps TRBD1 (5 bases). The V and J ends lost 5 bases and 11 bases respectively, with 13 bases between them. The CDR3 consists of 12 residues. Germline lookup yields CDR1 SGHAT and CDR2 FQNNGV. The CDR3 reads CASSLYMGQQFF. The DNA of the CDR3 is TGTGCCAGCAGCCTCTATATGGGGCAGCAGTTCTTC.

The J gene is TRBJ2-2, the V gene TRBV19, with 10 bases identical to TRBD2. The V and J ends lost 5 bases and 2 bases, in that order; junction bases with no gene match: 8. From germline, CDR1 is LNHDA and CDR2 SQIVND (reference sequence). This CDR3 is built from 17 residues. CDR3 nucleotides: TGTGCCAGTAGTCTACCCGGACTAGCGGCTAACACCGGGGAGCTGTTTTTT. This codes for CASSLPGLAANTGELFF.

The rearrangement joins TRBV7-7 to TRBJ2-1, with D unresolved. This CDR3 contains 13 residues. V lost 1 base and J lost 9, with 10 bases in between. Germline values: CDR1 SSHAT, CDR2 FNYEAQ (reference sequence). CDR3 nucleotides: TGTGCCAGCAGCTTAGTTCTTGGCGGTGAGCAGTTCTTC. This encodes CASSLVLGGEQFF.

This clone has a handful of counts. CDR3 sequence (DNA): TGCGCCAGCAGCTTGGGTCTGGGCGTCAAGTCGGATGAGCAGTTCTTC. Translating gives CASSLGLGVKSDEQFF. This chain links TRBV5-1 with TRBJ2-1; D gene ambiguous. Trimming shortened V by 0 bases and J by 8 bases, and 18 bases separated the two germline ends. Per the germline V gene, CDR1 is SGHRS and CDR2 is YFSETQ. The CDR3 length is 16 residues.

This chain's CDR3 is CASMGGDNQPQHF. Here the CDR3 DNA reads TGTGCCAGCATGGGGGGGGACAATCAGCCCCAGCATTTT. J is TRBJ1-5 and V is TRBV6-5; perhaps TRBD1 as D (5 bases). Germline V gene data show CDR1 as MNHEY and CDR2 as SVGAGI. The ends were cut back, 7 bases at V and 3 bases at J, with 10 bases in the middle. CDR3 length equals 13 residues.

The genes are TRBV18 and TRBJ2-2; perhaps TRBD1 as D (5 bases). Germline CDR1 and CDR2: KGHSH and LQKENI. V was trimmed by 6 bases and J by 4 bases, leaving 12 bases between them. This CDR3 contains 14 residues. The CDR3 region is CASSLRQSTGELFF. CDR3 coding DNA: TGTGCCAGCTCCCTTAGACAGTCCACCGGGGAGCTGTTTTTT.

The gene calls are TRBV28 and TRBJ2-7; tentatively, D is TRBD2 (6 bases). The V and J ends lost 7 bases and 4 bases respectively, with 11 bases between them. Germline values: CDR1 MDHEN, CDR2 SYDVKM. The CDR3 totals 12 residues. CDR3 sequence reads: CASTRDFYEQYF. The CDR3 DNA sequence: TGTGCCAGCACCCGGGACTTTTACGAGCAGTACTTC.

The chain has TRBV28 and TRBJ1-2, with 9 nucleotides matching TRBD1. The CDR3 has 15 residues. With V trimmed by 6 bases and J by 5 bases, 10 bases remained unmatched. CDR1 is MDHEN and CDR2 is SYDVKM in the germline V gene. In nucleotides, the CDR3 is TGTGCCAGCAGGAAGGCGGGACAGGGTGATTATGGCTACACCTTC. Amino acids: CASRKAGQGDYGYTF.

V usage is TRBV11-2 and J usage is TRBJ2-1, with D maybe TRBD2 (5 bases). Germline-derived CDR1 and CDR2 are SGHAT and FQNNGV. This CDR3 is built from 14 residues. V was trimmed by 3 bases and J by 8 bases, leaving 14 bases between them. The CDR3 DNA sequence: TGTGCCAGCAGCTTTAAACGGGAAGACGATGAGCAGTTCTTC. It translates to CASSFKREDDEQFF.

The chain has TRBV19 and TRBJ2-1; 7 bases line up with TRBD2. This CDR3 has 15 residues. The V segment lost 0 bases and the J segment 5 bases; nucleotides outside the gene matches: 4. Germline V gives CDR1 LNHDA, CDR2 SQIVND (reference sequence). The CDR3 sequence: CASSIEARENNEQFF. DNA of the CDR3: TGTGCCAGTAGTATAGAGGCGCGGGAGAACAATGAGCAGTTCTTC. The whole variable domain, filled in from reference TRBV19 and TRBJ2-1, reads DGGITQSPKYLFRKEGQNVTLSCEQNLNHDAMYWYRQDPGQGLRLIYYSQIVNDFQKGDIAEGYSVSREKKESFPLTVTSAQKNPTAFYLCASSIEARENNEQFFGPGTRLTVL.

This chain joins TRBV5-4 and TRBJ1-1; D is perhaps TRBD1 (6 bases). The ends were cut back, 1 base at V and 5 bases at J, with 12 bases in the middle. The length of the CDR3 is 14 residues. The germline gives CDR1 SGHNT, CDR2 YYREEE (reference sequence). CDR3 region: CASSLSDRITEAFF. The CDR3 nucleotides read TGTGCCAGCAGCTTGTCCGACAGGATAACTGAAGCTTTCTTT.

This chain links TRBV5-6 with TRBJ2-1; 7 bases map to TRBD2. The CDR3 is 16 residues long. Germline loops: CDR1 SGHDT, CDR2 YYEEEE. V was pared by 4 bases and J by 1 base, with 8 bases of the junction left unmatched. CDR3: CASSPGWGGSYNEQFF. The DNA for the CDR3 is TGTGCCAGCAGCCCCGGTTGGGGGGGGTCCTACAATGAGCAGTTCTTC.

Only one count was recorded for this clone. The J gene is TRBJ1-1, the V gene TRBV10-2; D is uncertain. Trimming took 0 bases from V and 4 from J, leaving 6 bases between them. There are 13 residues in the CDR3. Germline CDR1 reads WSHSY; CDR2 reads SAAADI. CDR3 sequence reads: CASSESYGTEAFF. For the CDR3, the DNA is TGCGCCAGCAGTGAGTCGTACGGCACTGAAGCTTTCTTT.

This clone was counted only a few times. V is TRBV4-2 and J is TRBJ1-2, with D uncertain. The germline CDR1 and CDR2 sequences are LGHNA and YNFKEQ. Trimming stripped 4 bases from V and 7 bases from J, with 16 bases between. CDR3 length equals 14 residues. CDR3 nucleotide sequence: TGTGCCAGCAGCCTAGACGGTGGGTCGGGTGGCTACACCTTC. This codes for CASSLDGGSGGYTF.

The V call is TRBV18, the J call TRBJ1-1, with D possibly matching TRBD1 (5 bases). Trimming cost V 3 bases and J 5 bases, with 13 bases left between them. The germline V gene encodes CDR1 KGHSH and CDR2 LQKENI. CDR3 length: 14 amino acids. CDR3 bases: TGTGCCAGCTCACCGCTGGGGGGTAGGACTGAAGCTTTCTTT. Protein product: CASSPLGGRTEAFF.

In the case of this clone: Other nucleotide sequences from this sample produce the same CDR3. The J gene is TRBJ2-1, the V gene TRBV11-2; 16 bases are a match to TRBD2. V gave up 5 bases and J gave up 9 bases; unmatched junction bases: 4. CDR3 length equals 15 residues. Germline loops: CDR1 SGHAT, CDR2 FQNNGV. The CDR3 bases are TGTGCCAGCAGCCAGGGACTAGCGGGAGGGGGTGAGCAGTTCTTC. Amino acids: CASSQGLAGGGEQFF.

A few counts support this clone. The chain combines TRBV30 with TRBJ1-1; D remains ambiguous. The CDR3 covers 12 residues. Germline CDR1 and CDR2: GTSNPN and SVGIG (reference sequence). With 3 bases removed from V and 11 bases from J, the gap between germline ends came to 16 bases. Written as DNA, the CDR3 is TGTGCCTGGAGAGGTGCGGGGTCACCGGCTTTCTTT. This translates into CAWRGAGSPAFF.

Here the CDR3 reads CASALQGNTEAFF. CDR3 nucleotide sequence: TGTGCTAGTGCCTTACAGGGGAACACTGAAGCTTTCTTT. This rearrangement joins TRBV12-5 to TRBJ1-1, with D perhaps matching TRBD1 (6 bases). This CDR3 is built from 13 residues. The ends were cut back, 7 bases at V and 1 base at J, with 10 bases in the middle. CDR1 is LGHNT, CDR2 FRNRAP, per germline. Looking up the rest from reference TRBV12-5 and TRBJ1-1 gives the full variable domain: DARVTQTPRHKVTEMGQEVTMRCQPILGHNTVFWYRQTMMQGLELLAYFRNRAPLDDSGMPKDRFSAEMPDATLATLKIQPSEPRDSAVYFCASALQGNTEAFFGQGTRLTVV.

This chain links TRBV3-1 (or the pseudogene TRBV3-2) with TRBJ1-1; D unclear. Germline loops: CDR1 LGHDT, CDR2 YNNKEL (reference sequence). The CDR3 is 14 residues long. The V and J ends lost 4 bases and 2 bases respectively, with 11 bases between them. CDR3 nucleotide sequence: TGTGCCAGCAGCCGAGGCGGGGTCAACACTGAAGCTTTCTTT. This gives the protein CASSRGGVNTEAFF.

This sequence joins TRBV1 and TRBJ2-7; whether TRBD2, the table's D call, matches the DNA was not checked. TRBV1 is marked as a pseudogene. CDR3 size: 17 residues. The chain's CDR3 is CTSSQDWGGTPSYEQYF. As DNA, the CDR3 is TGCACCAGCAGCCAAGATTGGGGGGGGACTCCCTCCTACGAGCAGTACTTC.

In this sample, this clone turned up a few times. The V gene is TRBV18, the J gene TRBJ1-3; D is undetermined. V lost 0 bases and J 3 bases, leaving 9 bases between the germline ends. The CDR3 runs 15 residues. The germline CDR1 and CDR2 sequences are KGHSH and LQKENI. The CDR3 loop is CASSPPYNYGNTIYF. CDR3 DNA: TGTGCCAGCTCACCACCTTATAATTATGGAAACACCATATATTTT.

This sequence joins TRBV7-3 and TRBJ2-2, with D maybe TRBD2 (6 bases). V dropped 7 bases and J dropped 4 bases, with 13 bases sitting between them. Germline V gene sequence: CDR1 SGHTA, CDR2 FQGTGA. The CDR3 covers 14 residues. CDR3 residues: CASKAGSGTGELFF. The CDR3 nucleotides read TGTGCCAGCAAGGCGGGGAGTGGCACCGGGGAGCTGTTTTTT.

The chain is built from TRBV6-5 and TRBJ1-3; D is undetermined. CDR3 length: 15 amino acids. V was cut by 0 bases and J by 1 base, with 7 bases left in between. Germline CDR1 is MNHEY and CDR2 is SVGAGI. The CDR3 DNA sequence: TGTGCCAGCAGTTACTCGAGAGGATCTGGAAACACCATATATTTT. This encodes CASSYSRGSGNTIYF.

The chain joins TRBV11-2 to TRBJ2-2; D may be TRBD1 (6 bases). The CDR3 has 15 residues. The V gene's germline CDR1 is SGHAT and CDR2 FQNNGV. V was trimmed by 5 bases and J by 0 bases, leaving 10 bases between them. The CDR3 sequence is CASSLGQTNTGELFF. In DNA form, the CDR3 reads TGTGCCAGCAGCCTTGGACAGACGAACACCGGGGAGCTGTTTTTT. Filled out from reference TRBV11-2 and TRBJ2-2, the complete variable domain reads EAGVAQSPRYKIIEKRQSVAFWCNPISGHATLYWYQQILGQGPKLLIQFQNNGVVDDSQLPKDRFSAERLKGVDSTLKIQPAKLEDSAVYLCASSLGQTNTGELFFGEGSRLTVL.

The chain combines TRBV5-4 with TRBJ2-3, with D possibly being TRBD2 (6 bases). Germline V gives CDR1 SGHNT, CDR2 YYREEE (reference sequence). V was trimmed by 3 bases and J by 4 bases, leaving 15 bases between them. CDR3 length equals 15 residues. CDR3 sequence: CASSSSSGVPDTQYF. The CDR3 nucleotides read TGTGCCAGCAGCTCCTCATCGGGAGTGCCAGATACGCAGTATTTT.

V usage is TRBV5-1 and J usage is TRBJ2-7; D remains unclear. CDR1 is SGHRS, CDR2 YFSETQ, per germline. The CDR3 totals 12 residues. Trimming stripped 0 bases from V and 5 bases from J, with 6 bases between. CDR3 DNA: TGCGCCAGCAGCTTGGGGAGCCACGAGCAGTACTTC. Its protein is CASSLGSHEQYF. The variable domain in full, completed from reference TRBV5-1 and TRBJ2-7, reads KAGVTQTPRYLIKTRGQQVTLSCSPISGHRSVSWYQQTPGQGLQFLFEYFSETQRNKGNFPGRFSGRQFSNSRSEMNVSTLELGDSALYLCASSLGSHEQYFGPGTRLTVT.

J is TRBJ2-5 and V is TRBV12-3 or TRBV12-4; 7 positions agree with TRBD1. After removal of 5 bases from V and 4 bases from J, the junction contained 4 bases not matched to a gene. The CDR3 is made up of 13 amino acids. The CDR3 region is CASSTDRRETQYF. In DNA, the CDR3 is TGTGCCAGCAGTACGGACAGGAGAGAGACCCAGTACTTC.

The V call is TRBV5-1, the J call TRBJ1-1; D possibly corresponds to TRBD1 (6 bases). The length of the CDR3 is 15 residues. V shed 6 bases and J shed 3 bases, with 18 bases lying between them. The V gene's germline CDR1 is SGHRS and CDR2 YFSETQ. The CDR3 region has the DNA TGCGCCAGCAACAGGGAACCCATTCGTGACACTGAAGCTTTCTTT. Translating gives CASNREPIRDTEAFF.

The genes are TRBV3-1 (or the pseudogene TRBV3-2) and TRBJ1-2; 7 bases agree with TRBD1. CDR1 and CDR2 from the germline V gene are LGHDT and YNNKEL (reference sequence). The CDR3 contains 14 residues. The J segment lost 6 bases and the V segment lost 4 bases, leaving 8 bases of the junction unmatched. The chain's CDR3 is CASSPAVDRNGYTF. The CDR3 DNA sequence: TGTGCCAGCAGCCCCGCTGTGGACAGGAATGGCTACACCTTC.